What follows describes a single TCR beta chain. Its antigen remains unidentified. Germline loops: CDR1 SQVTM, CDR2 ANQGSEA. Trimming cost V 6 bases and J 3 bases, with 9 bases left between them. CDR3 length: 11 residues. Reverse transcription of about 0.45 to 1 ug RNA was carried out with random hexamers. TCRdb re-analysed the immunoSEQ multiplex PCR reads in MiXCR, keeping a single row per CDR3 protein. The sample consists of 250,000 to 300,000 distinct CDR3 sequences, around 83% of them appearing once. The T cells that were sequenced for TCR beta were CD8+ and CD4+ cells from blood. The patients serving as multiple sclerosis controls were treatment-naive. They had stable or active relapsing-remitting disease and fulfilled revised McDonald criteria. The TEMRA cells underwent FACS enrichment, while the CD8+ and CD4+ T cells underwent negative isolation. The sample comes from a study of CD8 T cells in Susac syndrome.

Whole-study results and caveats: By the study's own acknowledgment, its TCR sequencing and HLA analysis included relatively few individuals.

The chain combines TRBV29-1 with TRBJ2-7; D is unresolved. The receptor comes from a human donor with multiple sclerosis. Sequences were obtained from CD8+ T cells from PBMCs. This CDR3 is CSVISGYEQYF. The CDR3 bases are TGCAGCGTGATATCAGGCTACGAGCAGTACTTC.